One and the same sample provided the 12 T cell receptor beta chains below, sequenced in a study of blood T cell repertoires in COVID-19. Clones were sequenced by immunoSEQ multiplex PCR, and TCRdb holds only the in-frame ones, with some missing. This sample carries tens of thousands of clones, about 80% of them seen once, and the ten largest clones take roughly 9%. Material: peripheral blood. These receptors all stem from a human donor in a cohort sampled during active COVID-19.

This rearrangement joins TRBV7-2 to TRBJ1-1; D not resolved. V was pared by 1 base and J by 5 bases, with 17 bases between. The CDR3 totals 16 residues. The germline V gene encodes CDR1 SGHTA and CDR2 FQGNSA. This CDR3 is CASSLDFRGMRTEAFF. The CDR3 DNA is TGTGCCAGCAGCTTAGATTTCCGGGGAATGAGGACTGAAGCTTTCTTT.

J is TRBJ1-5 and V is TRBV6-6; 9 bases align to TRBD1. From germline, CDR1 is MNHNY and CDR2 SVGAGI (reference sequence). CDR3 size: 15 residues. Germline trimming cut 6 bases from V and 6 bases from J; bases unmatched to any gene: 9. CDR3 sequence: CASRGNPTGGQPQHF. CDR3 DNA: TGTGCCAGCAGGGGGAATCCGACAGGGGGTCAGCCCCAGCATTTT.

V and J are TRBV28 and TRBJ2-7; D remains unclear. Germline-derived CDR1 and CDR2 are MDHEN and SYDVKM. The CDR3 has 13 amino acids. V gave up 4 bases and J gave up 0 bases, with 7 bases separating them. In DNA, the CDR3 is TGTGCCAGCAGTTCGGAGCCCTCCTACGAGCAGTACTTC. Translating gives CASSSEPSYEQYF. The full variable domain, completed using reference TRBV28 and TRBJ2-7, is DVKVTQSSRYLVKRTGEKVFLECVQDMDHENMFWYRQDPGLGLRLIYFSYDVKMKEKGDIPEGYSVSREKKERFSLILESASTNQTSMYLCASSSEPSYEQYFGPGTRLTVT.

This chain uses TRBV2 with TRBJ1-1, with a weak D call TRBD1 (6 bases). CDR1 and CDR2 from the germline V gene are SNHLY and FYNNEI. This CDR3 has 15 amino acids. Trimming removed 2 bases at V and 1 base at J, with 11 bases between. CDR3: CASSELGGGNTEAFF. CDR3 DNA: TGTGCCAGCAGTGAACTAGGGGGGGGGAACACTGAAGCTTTCTTT.

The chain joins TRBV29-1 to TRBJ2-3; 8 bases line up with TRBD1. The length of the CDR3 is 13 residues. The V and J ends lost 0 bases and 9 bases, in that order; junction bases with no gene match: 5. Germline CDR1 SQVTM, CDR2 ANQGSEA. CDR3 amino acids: CSVEELGQGTQYF. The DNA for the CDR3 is TGCAGCGTTGAAGAACTAGGACAGGGAACGCAGTATTTT.

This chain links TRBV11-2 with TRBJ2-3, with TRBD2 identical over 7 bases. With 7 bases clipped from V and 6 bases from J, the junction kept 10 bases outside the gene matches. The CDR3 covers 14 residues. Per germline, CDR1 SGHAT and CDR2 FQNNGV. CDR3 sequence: CASTILAGVDTQYF. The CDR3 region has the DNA TGTGCCAGCACCATCCTGGCGGGGGTCGATACGCAGTATTTT.

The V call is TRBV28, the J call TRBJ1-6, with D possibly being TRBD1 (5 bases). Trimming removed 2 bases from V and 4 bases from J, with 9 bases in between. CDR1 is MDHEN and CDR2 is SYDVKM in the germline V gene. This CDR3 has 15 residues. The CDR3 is CASSLSTGYNSPLHF. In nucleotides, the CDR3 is TGTGCCAGCAGTTTAAGCACAGGTTATAATTCACCCCTCCACTTT.

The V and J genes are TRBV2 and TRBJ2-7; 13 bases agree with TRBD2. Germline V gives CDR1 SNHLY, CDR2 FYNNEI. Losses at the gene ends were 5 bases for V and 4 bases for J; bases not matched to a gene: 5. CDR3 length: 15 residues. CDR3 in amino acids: CASSPRTSGRYEQYF. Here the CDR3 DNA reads TGTGCCAGCAGTCCCCGGACTAGCGGGAGATACGAGCAGTACTTC. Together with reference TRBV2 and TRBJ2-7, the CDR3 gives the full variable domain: EPEVTQTPSHQVTQMGQEVILRCVPISNHLYFYWYRQILGQKVEFLVSFYNNEISEKSEIFDDQFSVERPDGSNFTLKIRSTKLEDSAMYFCASSPRTSGRYEQYFGPGTRLTVT.

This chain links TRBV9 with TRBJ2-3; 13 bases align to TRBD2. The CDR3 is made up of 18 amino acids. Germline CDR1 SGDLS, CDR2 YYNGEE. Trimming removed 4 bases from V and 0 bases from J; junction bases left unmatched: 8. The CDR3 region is CASSPTSGGSFSTDTQYF. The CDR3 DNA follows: TGTGCCAGCAGCCCGACTAGCGGGGGGTCCTTTAGCACAGATACGCAGTATTTT.

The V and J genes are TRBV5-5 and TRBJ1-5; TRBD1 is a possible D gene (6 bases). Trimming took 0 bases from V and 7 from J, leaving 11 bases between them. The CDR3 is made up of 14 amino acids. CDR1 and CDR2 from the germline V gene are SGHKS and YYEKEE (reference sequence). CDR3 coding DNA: TGTGCCAGCAGCTTGGATACAGGGTCCCAGCCCCAGCATTTT. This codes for CASSLDTGSQPQHF.

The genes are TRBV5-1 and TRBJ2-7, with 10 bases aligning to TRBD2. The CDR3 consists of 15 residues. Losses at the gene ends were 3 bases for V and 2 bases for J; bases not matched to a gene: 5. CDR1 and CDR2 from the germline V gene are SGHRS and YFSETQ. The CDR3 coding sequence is TGCGCCAGCAGCTCAAATAGCGGGGGGCCCTACGAGCAGTACTTC. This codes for CASSSNSGGPYEQYF.

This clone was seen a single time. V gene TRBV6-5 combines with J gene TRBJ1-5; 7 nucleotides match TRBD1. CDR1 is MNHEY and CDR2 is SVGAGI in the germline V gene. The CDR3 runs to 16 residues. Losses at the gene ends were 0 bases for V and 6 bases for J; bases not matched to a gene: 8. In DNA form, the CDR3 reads TGTGCCAGCAGTTACTCCCCGACAGGGAAAGGTCAGCCCCAGCATTTT. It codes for CASSYSPTGKGQPQHF.